A single sample gave rise to the 23 T cell receptor beta chains below, sequenced in a study of response to subunit inactivated influenza vaccine. Each CDR3 protein is one row after TCRdb ran MiXCR on the RT-PCR reads. The repertoire includes 700,000 to 800,000 distinct CDR3 sequences, roughly 20% of them detected once, and 9.5% to 13% sits in the top ten. The specimen was PBMCs from blood, collected around 5 days after vaccination. These TCRs come from a man in his fifties or sixties who received an inactivated influenza vaccine.

The rearrangement uses TRBV12-3 or TRBV12-4 and TRBJ2-2, with D possibly TRBD2 on 6 matching bases. CDR3 length equals 14 residues. V lost 1 base and J lost 8, with 11 bases in between. Here the CDR3 reads CASSLVTRTGELFF. As DNA, the CDR3 is TGTGCCAGCAGTTTAGTGACTAGAACAGGGGAGCTGTTTTTT.

At least ten counts were recorded for this clonotype. The conserved phenylalanine or tryptophan normally closing the CDR3 is absent here, so this likely arose from a read error. The limits of the CDR3 on the DNA are not certain, so only TCRdb's listed CDR3 is given. The chain combines TRBV29-1 with TRBJ2-5; the table's D call, TRBD2, has no DNA check behind it. The germline CDR1 and CDR2 sequences are SQVTM and ANQGSEA. The CDR3 length equals 12 residues, ends included. The CDR3 spells CSVEEGGSGRSL.

This clonotype showed up just a few times. V gene TRBV6-1 combines with J gene TRBJ2-7, with D tentatively TRBD1 (8 bases). Trimming shortened V by 5 bases and J by 9 bases, and 23 bases separated the two germline ends. CDR1 and CDR2 (germline): MNHNS, SASEGT. The CDR3 runs 15 residues. CDR3 region: CASSRAPIGGTGQYF. DNA of the CDR3: TGTGCCAGCAGTAGAGCCCCGATCGGGGGGACAGGGCAGTACTTC.

The chain links TRBV20-1 to TRBJ2-3; TRBD2 matches at 11 bases. The germline gives CDR1 DFQATT, CDR2 SNEGSKA (reference sequence). The CDR3 length is 16 residues. V lost 0 bases to trimming and J lost 4 bases; unmatched junction nucleotides: 6. CDR3 region: CSARDPTSGSADTQYF. As DNA, the CDR3 is TGCAGTGCTAGAGATCCCACTAGCGGGAGTGCAGATACGCAGTATTTT.

This chain connects TRBV27 to TRBJ2-1; TRBD2 is a possible D gene (6 bases). The CDR3 length is 14 residues. Trimming took off 3 bases at V and 2 bases at J, with 8 bases between the two ends. Per the germline V gene, CDR1 is MNHEY and CDR2 is SMNVEV (reference sequence). The CDR3 DNA reads TGTGCCAGCAGTTTCGCGGGACCCTACAATGAGCAGTTCTTC. Translating gives CASSFAGPYNEQFF.

This chain links TRBV12-3 or TRBV12-4 with TRBJ2-5, with D uncertain. V was shortened by 6 bases and J by 4 bases, with 18 bases between the two germline ends. This CDR3 region has 15 residues. The CDR3 DNA reads TGTGCCAGCAGCCTGGGTGGGTCTTCCGGAGAGACCCAGTACTTC. It encodes CASSLGGSSGETQYF.

The gene calls are TRBV4-1 and TRBJ2-2, with 10 bases that match TRBD1. From germline, CDR1 is MGHRA and CDR2 YSYEKL. CDR3 length: 16 amino acids. V dropped 2 bases and J dropped 4; count of bases not matched to a gene: 4. The CDR3 spells CASSQSRTGGTGELFF. Written as DNA, the CDR3 is TGCGCCAGCAGCCAAAGTCGGACAGGGGGCACCGGGGAGCTGTTTTTT.

This clonotype has more than one count but fewer than ten. This chain uses TRBV12-3 or TRBV12-4 with TRBJ1-2; tentatively, D is TRBD1 (5 bases). Trimming shortened V by 4 bases and J by 8 bases, and 11 bases separated the two germline ends. The length of the CDR3 is 12 residues. CDR3 sequence (DNA): TGTGCCAGCAGTTCAGGGTTGAGGGGCTACACCTTC. Its protein is CASSSGLRGYTF.

This clonotype appeared a few times. The J gene is TRBJ1-6, the V gene TRBV20-1; D is unresolved. The CDR3 contains 14 residues. In germline, CDR1 is DFQATT, CDR2 SNEGSKA (reference sequence). Trimming left V 5 bases short and J 5 bases short, with 13 bases between. The CDR3 DNA reads TGCAGTGCTCTCTGGAGGGAAAATAATTCACCCCTCCACTTT. This sequence encodes CSALWRENNSPLHF.

The chain couples TRBV7-9 to TRBJ2-5, with 9 bases identical to TRBD2. Per the germline V gene, CDR1 is SEHNR and CDR2 is FQNEAQ (reference sequence). CDR3 length: 15 residues. V was clipped by 3 bases and J by 5 bases; unmatched bases: 7. The CDR3 coding sequence is TGTGCCAGCAGCTTTATCGCGGGAGGGCCGGAGACCCAGTACTTC. This codes for CASSFIAGGPETQYF. The variable domain in full, with the rest retrieved from reference TRBV7-9 and TRBJ2-5, is DTGVSQNPRHKITKRGQNVTFRCDPISEHNRLYWYRQTLGQGPEFLTYFQNEAQLEKSRLLSDRFSAERPKGSFSTLEIQRTEQGDSAMYLCASSFIAGGPETQYFGPGTRLLVL.

This clonotype was counted a few times. The V gene is TRBV2, the J gene TRBJ2-7; 8 bases line up with TRBD1. Trimming cost V 1 base and J 3 bases; bases outside gene matches: 5. CDR3 length: 15 residues. The V gene's germline CDR1 is SNHLY and CDR2 FYNNEI. The chain's CDR3 is CASSEGTGIFYEQYF. The CDR3 region has the DNA TGTGCCAGCAGTGAAGGGACAGGGATTTTCTACGAGCAGTACTTC.

This clonotype was counted ten times or more. V usage is TRBV5-1 and J usage is TRBJ2-7; D remains unclear. CDR3 length: 13 amino acids. Germline V gives CDR1 SGHRS, CDR2 YFSETQ. Between the trimmed V and J ends, which lost 3 bases and 5 bases, there was a span of 12 bases. CDR3 nucleotides: TGCGCCAGCAGCTCGAACATGGAGAACGAGCAGTACTTC. Protein sequence: CASSSNMENEQYF.

This sequence joins TRBV9 and TRBJ2-1; maybe TRBD2 (6 bases). This CDR3 is built from 11 residues. Germline CDR1 and CDR2: SGDLS and YYNGEE. Trimming took off 5 bases at V and 9 bases at J, with 9 bases between the two ends. CDR3 nucleotides: TGTGCCAGCAGGGGGGGAGGTGAGCAGTTCTTC. It yields the protein CASRGGGEQFF.

The sample holds a few counts of this clonotype. This rearrangement joins TRBV5-1 to TRBJ2-7; no clear D gene. Trimming left V 1 base short and J 4 bases short, with 15 bases between. The germline CDR1 and CDR2 sequences are SGHRS and YFSETQ. The CDR3 is 15 residues long. This CDR3 reads CASSLHRFDGYEQYF. The DNA for the CDR3 is TGCGCCAGCAGCTTGCATCGTTTCGACGGATACGAGCAGTACTTC.

The chain has TRBV12-3 or TRBV12-4 and TRBJ2-1; the match to TRBD1 covers 7 bases. V lost 0 bases to trimming and J lost 15 bases; unmatched junction nucleotides: 2. The CDR3 length is 11 residues. This CDR3 reads CASSLADRRFF. For the CDR3, the DNA is TGTGCCAGCAGTTTAGCGGACAGGAGGTTCTTC.

V usage is TRBV6-1 and J usage is TRBJ1-6; D not resolved. This CDR3 is 13 amino acids long. CDR1 MNHNS and CDR2 SASEGT come from the germline V gene. V gave up 6 bases and J gave up 7 bases, with 10 bases separating them. The CDR3 DNA reads as TGTGCCAGCAGGGAGACTTCAAATTCACCCCTCCACTTT. As protein: CASRETSNSPLHF.

V is TRBV20-1 and J is TRBJ2-5; weak D call: TRBD2 (5 bases). Trimming left V 0 bases short and J 5 bases short, with 16 bases between. CDR3 length equals 15 residues. Germline values: CDR1 DFQATT, CDR2 SNEGSKA (reference sequence). CDR3 bases: TGCAGTGCTAGAGATGCCGGGAAGGTGACGGAGACCCAGTACTTC. It specifies CSARDAGKVTETQYF.

This clonotype showed up many times. The rearrangement joins TRBV7-2 to TRBJ2-7; no clear D gene. Looked up from germline, CDR1 is SGHTA and CDR2 is FQGNSA. This CDR3 is 12 amino acids long. Deletions cut 0 bases from V and 4 bases from J, with 4 bases between. CDR3 sequence (DNA): TGTGCCAGCAGCTTAGCGGCTTACGAGCAGTACTTC. Its protein product is CASSLAAYEQYF.

A few counts support this clonotype. The chain uses TRBV11-1 and TRBJ2-6, with D possibly being TRBD1 (6 bases). CDR3 length: 18 amino acids. Trimming pared 8 bases from V and 0 bases from J, leaving 20 bases between. Germline lookup yields CDR1 SGHAT and CDR2 FQDESV (reference sequence). The CDR3 here is CASLVKDSVYSGANVLTF. CDR3 nucleotides: TGTGCCAGCCTCGTTAAGGACAGCGTCTACTCTGGGGCCAACGTCCTGACTTTC.

The chain is built from TRBV12-3 or TRBV12-4 and TRBJ2-7; TRBD1 agrees at 7 bases. The CDR3 totals 12 residues. The trim removed 6 bases at V and 8 bases at J, leaving 7 bases unmatched. The CDR3 sequence: CASRSTGIQQYF. The CDR3 DNA sequence: TGTGCCAGCAGGTCGACAGGGATCCAGCAGTACTTC.

The rearrangement uses TRBV24-1 and TRBJ2-5; possibly TRBD1 or TRBD2 for D (5 bases each). Germline CDR1 and CDR2: KGHDR and SFDVKD. This CDR3 region has 15 residues. The ends were cut back, 7 bases at V and 2 bases at J, with 16 bases in the middle. The CDR3 protein is CATRPDRGNQETQYF. Here the CDR3 DNA reads TGTGCCACCAGGCCCGACAGAGGGAATCAAGAGACCCAGTACTTC.

There are a few counts of this clonotype. The chain couples TRBV6-1 to TRBJ2-1, with D perhaps being TRBD1 or TRBD2 (5 bases each). This CDR3 has 15 residues. The V gene's germline CDR1 is MNHNS and CDR2 SASEGT. Trimming stripped 6 bases from V and 6 bases from J, with 18 bases between. The CDR3: CASRRTGTAGNEQFF. As DNA, the CDR3 is TGTGCCAGCAGACGGACCGGGACGGCGGGCAATGAGCAGTTCTTC.

Only a few counts were recorded for this clonotype. In DNA, the CDR3 is TGCAGCGTTAATCCGAGGCTGTTAACTGAGCAGTTCTTC. This encodes CSVNPRLLTEQFF. V gene TRBV29-1 combines with J gene TRBJ2-1, with no clear D. V lost 5 bases, J lost 9 bases, and 17 bases lay in between. The length of the CDR3 is 13 residues. In germline, CDR1 is SQVTM, CDR2 ANQGSEA.